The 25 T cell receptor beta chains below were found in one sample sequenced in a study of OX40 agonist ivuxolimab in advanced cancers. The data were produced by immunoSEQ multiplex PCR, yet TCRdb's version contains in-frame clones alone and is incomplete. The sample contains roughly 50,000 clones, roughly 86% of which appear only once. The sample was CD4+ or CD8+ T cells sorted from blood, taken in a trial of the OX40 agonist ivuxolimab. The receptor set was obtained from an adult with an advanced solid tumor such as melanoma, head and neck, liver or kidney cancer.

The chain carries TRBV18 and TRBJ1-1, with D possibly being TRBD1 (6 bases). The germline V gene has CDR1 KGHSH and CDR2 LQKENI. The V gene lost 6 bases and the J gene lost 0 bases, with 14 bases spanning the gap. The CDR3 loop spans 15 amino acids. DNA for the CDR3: TGTGCCAGCTCCGTCCTAGGGGGAGTGAACACTGAAGCTTTCTTT. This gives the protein CASSVLGGVNTEAFF.

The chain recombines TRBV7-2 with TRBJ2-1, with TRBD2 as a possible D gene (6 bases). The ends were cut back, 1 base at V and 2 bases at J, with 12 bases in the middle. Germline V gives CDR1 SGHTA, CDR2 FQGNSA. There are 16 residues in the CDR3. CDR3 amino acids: CASSLGLVYPYNEQFF. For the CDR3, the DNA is TGTGCCAGCAGCTTAGGACTAGTTTATCCCTACAATGAGCAGTTCTTC. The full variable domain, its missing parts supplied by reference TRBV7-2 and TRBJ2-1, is GAGVSQSPSNKVTEKGKDVELRCDPISGHTALYWYRQSLGQGLEFLIYFQGNSAPDKSGLPSDRFSAERTGGSVSTLTIQRTQQEDSAVYLCASSLGLVYPYNEQFFGPGTRLTVL.

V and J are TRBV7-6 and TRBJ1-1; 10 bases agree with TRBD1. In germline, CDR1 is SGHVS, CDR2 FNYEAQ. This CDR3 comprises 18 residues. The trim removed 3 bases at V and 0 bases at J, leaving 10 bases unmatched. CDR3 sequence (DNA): TGTGCCAGCAGCTTCACCCCGGGACAGGGGCCCATGAACACTGAAGCTTTCTTT. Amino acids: CASSFTPGQGPMNTEAFF.

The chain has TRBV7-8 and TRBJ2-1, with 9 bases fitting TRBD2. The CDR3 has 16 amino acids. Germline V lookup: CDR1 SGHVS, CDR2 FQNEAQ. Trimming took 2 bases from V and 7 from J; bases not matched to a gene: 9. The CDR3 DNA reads TGTGCCAGCAGCTTAAGTCTCGCGGGGGGGCGGAATGAGCAGTTCTTC. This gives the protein CASSLSLAGGRNEQFF.

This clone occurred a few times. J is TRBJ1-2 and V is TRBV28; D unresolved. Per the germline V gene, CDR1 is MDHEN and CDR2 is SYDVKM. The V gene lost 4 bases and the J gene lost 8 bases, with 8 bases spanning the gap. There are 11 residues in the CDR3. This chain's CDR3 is CASSSVGGYTF. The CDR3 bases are TGTGCCAGCAGTTCAGTCGGCGGCTACACCTTC.

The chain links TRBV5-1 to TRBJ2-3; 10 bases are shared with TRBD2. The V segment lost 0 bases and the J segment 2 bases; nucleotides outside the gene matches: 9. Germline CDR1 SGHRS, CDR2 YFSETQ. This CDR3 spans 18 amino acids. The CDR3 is CASSLGGRSGGPTDTQYF. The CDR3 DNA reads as TGCGCCAGCAGCTTGGGGGGCCGTAGCGGGGGGCCCACAGATACGCAGTATTTT.

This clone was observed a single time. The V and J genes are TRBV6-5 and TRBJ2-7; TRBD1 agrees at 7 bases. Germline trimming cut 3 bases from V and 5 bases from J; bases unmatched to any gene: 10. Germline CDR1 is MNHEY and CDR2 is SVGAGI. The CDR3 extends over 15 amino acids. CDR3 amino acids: CASSYLPGGSHEQYF. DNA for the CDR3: TGTGCCAGCAGTTATCTACCAGGGGGTTCCCACGAGCAGTACTTC.

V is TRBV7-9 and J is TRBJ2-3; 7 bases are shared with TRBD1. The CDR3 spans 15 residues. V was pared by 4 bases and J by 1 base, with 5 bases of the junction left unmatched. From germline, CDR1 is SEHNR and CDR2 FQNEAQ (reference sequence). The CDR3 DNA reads TGTGCCAGCAGCTCGGGGACAGCACGCACAGATACGCAGTATTTT. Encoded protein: CASSSGTARTDTQYF.

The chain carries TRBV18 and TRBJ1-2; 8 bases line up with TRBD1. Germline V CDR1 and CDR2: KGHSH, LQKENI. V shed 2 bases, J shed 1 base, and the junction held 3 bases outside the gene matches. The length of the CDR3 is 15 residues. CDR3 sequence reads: CASSPGTGNNYGYTF. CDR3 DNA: TGTGCCAGCTCACCAGGGACAGGAAATAACTATGGCTACACCTTC.

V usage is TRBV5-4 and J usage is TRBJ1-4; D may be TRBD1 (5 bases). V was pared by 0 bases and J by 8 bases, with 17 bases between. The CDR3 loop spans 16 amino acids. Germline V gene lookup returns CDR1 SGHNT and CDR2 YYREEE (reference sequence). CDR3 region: CASSLAGAGRNEKLFF. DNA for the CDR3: TGTGCCAGCAGCTTGGCCGGGGCAGGGAGGAACGAAAAACTGTTTTTT.

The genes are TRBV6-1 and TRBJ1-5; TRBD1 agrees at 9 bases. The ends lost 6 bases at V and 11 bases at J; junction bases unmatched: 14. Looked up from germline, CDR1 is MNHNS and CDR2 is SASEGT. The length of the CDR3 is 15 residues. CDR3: CASRAGQGHPLAQHF. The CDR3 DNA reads TGTGCCAGCAGGGCGGGACAGGGCCACCCCCTGGCCCAGCATTTT.

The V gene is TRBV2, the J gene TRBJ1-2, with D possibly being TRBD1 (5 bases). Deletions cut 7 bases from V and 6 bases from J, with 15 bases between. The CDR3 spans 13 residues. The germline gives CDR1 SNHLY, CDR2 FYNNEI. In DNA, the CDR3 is TGTGCCAGCATTCGGACCTTGGGGCATGGCTACACCTTC. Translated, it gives CASIRTLGHGYTF. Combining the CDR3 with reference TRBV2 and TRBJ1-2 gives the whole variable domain EPEVTQTPSHQVTQMGQEVILRCVPISNHLYFYWYRQILGQKVEFLVSFYNNEISEKSEIFDDQFSVERPDGSNFTLKIRSTKLEDSAMYFCASIRTLGHGYTFGSGTRLTVV.

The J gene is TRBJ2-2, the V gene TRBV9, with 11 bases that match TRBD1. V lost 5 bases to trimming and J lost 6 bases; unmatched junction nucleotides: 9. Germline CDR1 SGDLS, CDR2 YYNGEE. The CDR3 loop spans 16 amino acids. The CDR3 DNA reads TGTGCCAGCAGTTCAACTGCGGGACAGGGGGCCGGGGAGCTGTTTTTT. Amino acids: CASSSTAGQGAGELFF.

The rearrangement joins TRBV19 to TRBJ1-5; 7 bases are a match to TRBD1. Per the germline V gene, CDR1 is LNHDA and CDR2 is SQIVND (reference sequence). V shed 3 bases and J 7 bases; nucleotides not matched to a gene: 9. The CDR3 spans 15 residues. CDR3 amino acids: CASSIANSGQQPQHF. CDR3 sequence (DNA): TGTGCCAGTAGTATTGCCAACTCGGGACAGCAGCCCCAGCATTTT. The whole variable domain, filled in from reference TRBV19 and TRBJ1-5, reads DGGITQSPKYLFRKEGQNVTLSCEQNLNHDAMYWYRQDPGQGLRLIYYSQIVNDFQKGDIAEGYSVSREKKESFPLTVTSAQKNPTAFYLCASSIANSGQQPQHFGDGTRLSIL.

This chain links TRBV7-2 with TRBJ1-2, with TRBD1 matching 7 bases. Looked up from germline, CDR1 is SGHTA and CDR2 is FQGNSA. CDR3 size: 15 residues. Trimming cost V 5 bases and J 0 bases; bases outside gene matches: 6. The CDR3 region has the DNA TGTGCCAGCAGCGGACGACAGGGAGCTAACTATGGCTACACCTTC. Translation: CASSGRQGANYGYTF.

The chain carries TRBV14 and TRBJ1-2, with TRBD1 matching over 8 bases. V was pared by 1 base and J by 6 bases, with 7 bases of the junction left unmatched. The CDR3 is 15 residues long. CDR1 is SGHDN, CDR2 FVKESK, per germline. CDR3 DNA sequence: TGTGCCAGCAGCCAAGGGACAGGGTTTATCGATGGCTACACCTTC. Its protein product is CASSQGTGFIDGYTF.

The DNA for the CDR3 is TGTGCCAGCAGCTTCGGGACTAGCGGGGGCCTTACCGGGGAGCTGTTTTTT. Translated: CASSFGTSGGLTGELFF. The chain couples TRBV5-4 to TRBJ2-2; 14 nucleotides match TRBD2. This CDR3 is 17 amino acids long. V trimming: 2 bases; J trimming: 5 bases; junction bases outside the gene matches: 5. CDR1 and CDR2 from the germline V gene are SGHNT and YYREEE (reference sequence).

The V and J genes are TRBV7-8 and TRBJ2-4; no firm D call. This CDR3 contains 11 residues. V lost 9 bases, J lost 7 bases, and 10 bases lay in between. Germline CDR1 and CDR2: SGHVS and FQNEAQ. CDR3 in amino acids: CASGLGNIQYF. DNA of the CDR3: TGTGCCAGTGGCCTAGGGAACATTCAGTACTTC.

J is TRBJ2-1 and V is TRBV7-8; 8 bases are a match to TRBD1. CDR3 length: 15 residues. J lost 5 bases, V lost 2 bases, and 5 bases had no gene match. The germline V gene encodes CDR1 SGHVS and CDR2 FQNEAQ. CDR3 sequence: CASSLPRTGHNEQFF. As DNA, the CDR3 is TGTGCCAGCAGCTTACCCCGGACAGGGCACAATGAGCAGTTCTTC.

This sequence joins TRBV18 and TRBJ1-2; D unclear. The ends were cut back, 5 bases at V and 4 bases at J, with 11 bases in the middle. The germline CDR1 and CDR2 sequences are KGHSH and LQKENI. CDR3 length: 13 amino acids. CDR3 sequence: CASSGEGFYGYTF. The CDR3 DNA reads TGTGCCAGCTCAGGAGAGGGATTCTATGGCTACACCTTC.

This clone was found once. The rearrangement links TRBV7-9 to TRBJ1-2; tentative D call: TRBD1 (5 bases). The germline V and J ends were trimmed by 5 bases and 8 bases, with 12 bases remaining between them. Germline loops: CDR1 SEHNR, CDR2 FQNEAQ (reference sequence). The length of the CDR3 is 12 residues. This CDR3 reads CASSKGTGGYTF. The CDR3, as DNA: TGTGCCAGCAGCAAGGGGACGGGAGGCTACACCTTC.

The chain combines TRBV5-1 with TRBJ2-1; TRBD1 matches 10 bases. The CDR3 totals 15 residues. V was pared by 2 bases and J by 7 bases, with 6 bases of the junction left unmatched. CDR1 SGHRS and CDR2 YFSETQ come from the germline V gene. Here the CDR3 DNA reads TGCGCCAGCAGCTTAGACAGGGGGCGCGGGAATGAGCAGTTCTTC. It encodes CASSLDRGRGNEQFF. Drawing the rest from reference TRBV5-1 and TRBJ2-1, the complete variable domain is KAGVTQTPRYLIKTRGQQVTLSCSPISGHRSVSWYQQTPGQGLQFLFEYFSETQRNKGNFPGRFSGRQFSNSRSEMNVSTLELGDSALYLCASSLDRGRGNEQFFGPGTRLTVL.

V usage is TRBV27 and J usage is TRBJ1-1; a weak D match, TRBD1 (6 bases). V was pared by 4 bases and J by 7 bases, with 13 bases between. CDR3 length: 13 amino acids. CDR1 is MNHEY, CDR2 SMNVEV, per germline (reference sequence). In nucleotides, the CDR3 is TGTGCCAGCAGTTCAATAAGGACAGTTGAAGCTTTCTTT. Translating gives CASSSIRTVEAFF.

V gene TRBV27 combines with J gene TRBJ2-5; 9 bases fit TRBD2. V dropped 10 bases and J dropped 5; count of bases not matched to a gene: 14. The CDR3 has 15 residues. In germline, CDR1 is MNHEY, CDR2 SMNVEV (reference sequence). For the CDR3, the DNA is TGTGCCACCAGAGGTAGCGGGGGACCACGGGAGACCCAGTACTTC. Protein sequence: CATRGSGGPRETQYF.

The CDR3 bases are TGCGCCAGCAGCCAACTCCAGGGAGACAATCAGCCCCAGCATTTT. It specifies CASSQLQGDNQPQHF. The rearrangement uses TRBV4-1 and TRBJ1-5, with D possibly matching TRBD1 (5 bases). Germline V CDR1 and CDR2: MGHRA, YSYEKL. The CDR3 length is 15 residues. V gave up 2 bases and J gave up 3 bases, with 11 bases separating them.